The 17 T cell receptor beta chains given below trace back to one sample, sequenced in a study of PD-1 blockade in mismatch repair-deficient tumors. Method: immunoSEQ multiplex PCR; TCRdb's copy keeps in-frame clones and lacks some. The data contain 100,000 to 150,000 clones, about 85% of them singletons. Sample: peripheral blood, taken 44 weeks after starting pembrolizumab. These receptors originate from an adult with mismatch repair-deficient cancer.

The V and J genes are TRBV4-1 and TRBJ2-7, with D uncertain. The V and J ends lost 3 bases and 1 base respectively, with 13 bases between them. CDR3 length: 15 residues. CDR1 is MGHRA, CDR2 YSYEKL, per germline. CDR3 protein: CASSQRSTLSYEQYF. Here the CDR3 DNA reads TGCGCCAGCAGCCAGCGGTCGACACTATCCTACGAGCAGTACTTC.

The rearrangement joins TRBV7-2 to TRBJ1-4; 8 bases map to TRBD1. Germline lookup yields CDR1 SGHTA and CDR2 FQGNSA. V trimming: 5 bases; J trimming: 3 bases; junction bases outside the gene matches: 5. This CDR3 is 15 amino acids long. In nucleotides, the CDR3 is TGTGCCAGCAGCGCGACAGGGGTGGCTAATGAAAAACTGTTTTTT. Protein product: CASSATGVANEKLFF.

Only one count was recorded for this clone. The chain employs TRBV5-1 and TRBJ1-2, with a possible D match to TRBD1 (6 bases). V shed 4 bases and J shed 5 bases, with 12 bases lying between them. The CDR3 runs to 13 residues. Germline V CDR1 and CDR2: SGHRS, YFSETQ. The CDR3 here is CASSLDSSYGYTF. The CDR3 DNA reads TGCGCCAGCAGCCTGGACAGTAGTTATGGCTACACCTTC.

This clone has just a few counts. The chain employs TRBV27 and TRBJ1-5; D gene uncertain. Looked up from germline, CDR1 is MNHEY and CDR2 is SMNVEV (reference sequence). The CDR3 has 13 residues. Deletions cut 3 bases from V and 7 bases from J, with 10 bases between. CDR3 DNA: TGTGCCAGCAGTTTGGGCAGGCACCAGCCCCAGCATTTT. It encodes CASSLGRHQPQHF.

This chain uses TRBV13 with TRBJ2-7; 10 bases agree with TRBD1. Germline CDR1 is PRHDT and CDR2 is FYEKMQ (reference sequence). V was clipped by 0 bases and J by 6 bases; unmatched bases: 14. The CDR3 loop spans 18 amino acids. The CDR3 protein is CASSLGLGQGGSWAEQYF. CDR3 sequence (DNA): TGTGCCAGCAGCTTAGGGCTCGGACAGGGGGGATCCTGGGCCGAGCAGTACTTC.

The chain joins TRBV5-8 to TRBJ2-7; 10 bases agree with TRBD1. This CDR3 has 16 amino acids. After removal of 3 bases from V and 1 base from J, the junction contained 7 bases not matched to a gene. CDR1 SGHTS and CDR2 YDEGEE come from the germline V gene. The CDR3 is CASSYDRDRGSYEQYF. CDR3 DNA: TGTGCCAGCAGCTACGACCGGGACAGGGGATCCTACGAGCAGTACTTC.

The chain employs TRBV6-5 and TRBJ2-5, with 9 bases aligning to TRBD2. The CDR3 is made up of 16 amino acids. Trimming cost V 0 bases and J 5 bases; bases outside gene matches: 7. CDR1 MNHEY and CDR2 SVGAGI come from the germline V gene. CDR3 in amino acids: CASSYSLAGWDETQYF. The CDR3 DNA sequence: TGTGCCAGCAGTTACTCTCTAGCGGGATGGGACGAGACCCAGTACTTC.

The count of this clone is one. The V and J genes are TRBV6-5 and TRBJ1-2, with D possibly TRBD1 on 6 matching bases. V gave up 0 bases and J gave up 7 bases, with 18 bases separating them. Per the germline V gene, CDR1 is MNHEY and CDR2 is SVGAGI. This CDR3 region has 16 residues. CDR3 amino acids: CASSYSIAGTLLGYTF. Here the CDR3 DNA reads TGTGCCAGCAGTTACTCGATAGCCGGGACACTCCTTGGCTACACCTTC.

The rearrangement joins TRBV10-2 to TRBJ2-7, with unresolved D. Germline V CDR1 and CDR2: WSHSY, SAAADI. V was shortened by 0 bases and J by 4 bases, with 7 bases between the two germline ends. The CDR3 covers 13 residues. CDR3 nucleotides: TGCGCCAGCAGTGAGTCGGCGGTGTACGAGCAGTACTTC. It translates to CASSESAVYEQYF.

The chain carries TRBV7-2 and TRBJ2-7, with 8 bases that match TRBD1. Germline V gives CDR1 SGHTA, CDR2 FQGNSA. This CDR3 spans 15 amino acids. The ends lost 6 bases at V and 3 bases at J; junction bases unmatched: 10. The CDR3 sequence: CASSESQGAVYEQYF. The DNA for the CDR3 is TGTGCCAGCAGTGAATCCCAGGGGGCGGTCTACGAGCAGTACTTC.

In nucleotides, the CDR3 is TGTGCCAGCAGCGTAGGGTTACAGGGGGCCGGTGAAGCTTTCTTT. Its protein is CASSVGLQGAGEAFF. The rearrangement joins TRBV9 to TRBJ1-1; 9 bases are a match to TRBD1. Germline values: CDR1 SGDLS, CDR2 YYNGEE. The length of the CDR3 is 15 residues. V shed 0 bases, J shed 7 bases, and the junction held 7 bases outside the gene matches.

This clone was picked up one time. CDR3 sequence: CASRRLAGPNTGELFF. CDR3 nucleotides: TGTGCCAGCAGACGACTAGCGGGACCGAACACCGGGGAGCTGTTTTTT. The J gene is TRBJ2-2, the V gene TRBV6-6; 11 bases align to TRBD2. The V segment lost 6 bases and the J segment 0 bases; nucleotides outside the gene matches: 3. Germline loops: CDR1 MNHNY, CDR2 SVGAGI (reference sequence). The CDR3 sequence is 16 residues long.

CDR3 nucleotide sequence: TGTGCCAGCAGACCCGGACGGAGCTCTGGAAACACCATATATTTT. Amino acid sequence: CASRPGRSSGNTIYF. The rearrangement links TRBV6-6 to TRBJ1-3, with unresolved D. V shed 6 bases and J shed 0 bases, with 12 bases lying between them. The CDR3 length is 15 residues. Germline assignment: CDR1 MNHNY and CDR2 SVGAGI (reference sequence).

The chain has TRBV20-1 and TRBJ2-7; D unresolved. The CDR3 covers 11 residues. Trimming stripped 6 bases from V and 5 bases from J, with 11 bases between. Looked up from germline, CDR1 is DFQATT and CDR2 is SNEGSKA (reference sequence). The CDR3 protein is CSARYINEQYF. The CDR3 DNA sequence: TGCAGTGCAAGATATATTAACGAGCAGTACTTC.

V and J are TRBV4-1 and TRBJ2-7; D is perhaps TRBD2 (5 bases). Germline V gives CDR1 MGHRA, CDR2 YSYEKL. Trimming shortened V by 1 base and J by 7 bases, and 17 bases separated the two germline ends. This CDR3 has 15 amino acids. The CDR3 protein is CASSQGLSGFKEQYF. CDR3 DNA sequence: TGCGCCAGCAGCCAAGGGCTCTCGGGGTTCAAGGAGCAGTACTTC.

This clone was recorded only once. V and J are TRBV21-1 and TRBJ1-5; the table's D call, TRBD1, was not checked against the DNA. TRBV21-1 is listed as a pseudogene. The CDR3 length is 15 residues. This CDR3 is CASSNPVPRNQPQHF. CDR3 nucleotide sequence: TGTGCCAGCAGCAACCCGGTCCCCAGGAATCAGCCCCAGCATTTT.

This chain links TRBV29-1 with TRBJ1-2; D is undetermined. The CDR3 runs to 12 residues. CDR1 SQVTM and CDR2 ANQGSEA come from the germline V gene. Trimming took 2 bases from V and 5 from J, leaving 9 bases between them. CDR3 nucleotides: TGCAGCGTTGAAATGAGGGAATATGGCTACACCTTC. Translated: CSVEMREYGYTF.